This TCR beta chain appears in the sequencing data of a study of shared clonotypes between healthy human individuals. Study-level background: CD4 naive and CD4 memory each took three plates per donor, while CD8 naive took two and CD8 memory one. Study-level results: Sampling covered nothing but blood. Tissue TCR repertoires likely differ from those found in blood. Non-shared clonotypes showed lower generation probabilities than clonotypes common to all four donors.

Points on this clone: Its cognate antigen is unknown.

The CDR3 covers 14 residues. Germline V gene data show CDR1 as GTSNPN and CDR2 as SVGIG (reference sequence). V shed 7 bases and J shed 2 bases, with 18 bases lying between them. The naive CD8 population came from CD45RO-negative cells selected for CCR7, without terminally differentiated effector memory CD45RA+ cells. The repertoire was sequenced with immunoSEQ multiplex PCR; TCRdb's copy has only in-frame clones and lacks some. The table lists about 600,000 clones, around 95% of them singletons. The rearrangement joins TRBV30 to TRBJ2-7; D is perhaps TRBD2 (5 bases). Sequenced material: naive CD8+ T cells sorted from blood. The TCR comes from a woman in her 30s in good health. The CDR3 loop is CASHPDYPTYEQYF. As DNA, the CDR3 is TGTGCCTCCCACCCCGACTACCCGACCTACGAGCAGTACTTC.